The 13 T cell receptor beta chains below were found in one sample sequenced in a study of Graves' ophthalmopathy and Graves' hyperthyroidism. RNA transcripts were the template, and TCR beta CDR3 regions were amplified from them. RT-PCR was first run with HTBI primers, then multiplex PCR in a second round. Each CDR3 protein gets one entry after TCRdb re-called the multiplex PCR reads with MiXCR. The table records 230,000 or so distinct CDR3 sequences, 45% to 55% of them present only once. Sequencing was carried out using peripheral blood. The origin of the receptors is an adult man with Graves' ophthalmopathy.

This chain joins TRBV7-9 and TRBJ2-1, with D perhaps being TRBD1 or TRBD2 (5 bases each). Trimming left V 5 bases short and J 5 bases short, with 16 bases between. The germline CDR1 and CDR2 sequences are SEHNR and FQNEAQ (reference sequence). The CDR3 contains 15 residues. DNA for the CDR3: TGTGCCAGCAGCCTGGGACCATTTCTCGACAATGAGCAGTTCTTC. As protein: CASSLGPFLDNEQFF.

This chain joins TRBV2 and TRBJ2-7; 8 bases agree with TRBD1. Germline V CDR1 and CDR2: SNHLY, FYNNEI. V lost 5 bases to trimming and J lost 3 bases; unmatched junction nucleotides: 9. CDR3 size: 15 residues. For the CDR3, the DNA is TGTGCCAGCAGTTCGGACGGACAGGGTGGCTACGAGCAGTACTTC. Protein: CASSSDGQGGYEQYF.

V usage is TRBV7-9 and J usage is TRBJ2-6; unclear D gene. V dropped 2 bases and J dropped 0 bases, with 8 bases sitting between them. CDR3 length: 16 residues. Germline CDR1 is SEHNR and CDR2 is FQNEAQ (reference sequence). CDR3 protein: CASSLRQFSGANVLTF. CDR3 DNA sequence: TGTGCCAGCAGCTTAAGGCAGTTCTCTGGGGCCAACGTCCTGACTTTC.

This clonotype was picked up a small number of times. The chain recombines TRBV5-1 with TRBJ1-1; 9 nucleotides agree with TRBD1. Germline CDR1 and CDR2: SGHRS and YFSETQ. With V trimmed by 2 bases and J by 1 base, 3 bases remained unmatched. The CDR3 is 15 amino acids. As DNA, the CDR3 is TGCGCCAGCAGCTTAACAGGGGGCCGGAACACTGAAGCTTTCTTT. Encoded protein: CASSLTGGRNTEAFF.

This clonotype was observed a few times. The genes are TRBV4-1 and TRBJ1-2, with D maybe TRBD1 (6 bases). Germline CDR1 reads MGHRA; CDR2 reads YSYEKL. CDR3 size: 14 residues. V was trimmed by 2 bases and J by 3 bases, leaving 10 bases between them. The CDR3 region is CASSQSNRDYGYTF. In nucleotides, the CDR3 is TGCGCCAGCAGCCAAAGCAACAGGGACTATGGCTACACCTTC.

This clonotype was seen only a few times. This chain connects TRBV20-1 to TRBJ2-7; maybe TRBD2 (5 bases). CDR3 length: 14 residues. Germline CDR1 and CDR2: DFQATT and SNEGSKA (reference sequence). The V end was cut by 0 bases, the J end by 4 bases, with 13 bases between. The CDR3 sequence is CSAREGSGQYEQYF. CDR3 sequence (DNA): TGCAGTGCTAGAGAGGGAAGCGGCCAATACGAGCAGTACTTC.

The V and J genes are TRBV10-3 and TRBJ1-2; D gene uncertain. The germline CDR1 and CDR2 sequences are ENHRY and SYGVKD. CDR3 length equals 14 residues. Trimming shortened V by 2 bases and J by 2 bases, and 9 bases separated the two germline ends. This CDR3 is CAISEGEANYGYTF. DNA of the CDR3: TGTGCCATCAGTGAGGGAGAAGCCAACTATGGCTACACCTTC.

Comment on this clonotype: A read error may explain this, as a much larger clone is one base away. This rearrangement joins TRBV15 to TRBJ1-5, with D unresolved. The CDR3 extends over 13 amino acids. From germline, CDR1 is LNHNV and CDR2 YYDKDF (reference sequence). In nucleotides, the CDR3 is TGTGTCACCAGCAGGTTGTCTAGGCAGCCCCAGCATTTT. Translation: CVTSRLSRQPQHF.

The CDR3 region has the DNA TGTGCCAGCTCGCAGGGGGCTTTCTCTGGAAACACCATATATTTT. Translating it yields CASSQGAFSGNTIYF. The chain combines TRBV6-6 with TRBJ1-3; 8 bases align to TRBD1. CDR1 is MNHNY, CDR2 SVGAGI, per germline (reference sequence). V trimming: 8 bases; J trimming: 0 bases; junction bases outside the gene matches: 6. The CDR3 length is 15 residues.

As to this clonotype: An end of the junction does not agree with germline; a read error may underlie this. J is TRBJ2-3 and V is TRBV10-3; maybe TRBD2 (5 bases). Germline CDR1 ENHRY, CDR2 SYGVKD. The CDR3 has 12 amino acids. Written as DNA, the CDR3 is TGTGCCATCCGTGAGGCGGGAGATACGCAGTATTTT. Its translation: CAIREAGDTQYF.

The DNA for the CDR3 is TGTGCCAGCAGTGAGTCGGGGTTCGATACGCAGTATTTT. This gives the protein CASSESGFDTQYF. The gene calls are TRBV2 and TRBJ2-3, with a possible D match to TRBD2 (5 bases). The CDR3 is made up of 13 amino acids. Per germline, CDR1 SNHLY and CDR2 FYNNEI. The V gene lost 3 bases and the J gene lost 6 bases, with 10 bases spanning the gap.

This clonotype showed up just a few times. The chain recombines TRBV5-1 with TRBJ1-1; 10 nucleotides align to TRBD1. CDR3 length: 15 amino acids. Germline trimming cut 3 bases from V and 5 bases from J; bases unmatched to any gene: 7. Germline CDR1 is SGHRS and CDR2 is YFSETQ. The CDR3 sequence: CASSSTGGIGTEAFF. CDR3 DNA: TGCGCCAGCAGCTCGACAGGGGGCATTGGTACTGAAGCTTTCTTT.

This clonotype has more than one count but fewer than ten. A read error may produce the germline difference seen at one junction end. The chain combines TRBV10-3 with TRBJ2-7; D is uncertain. The CDR3 contains 13 residues. Germline lookup yields CDR1 ENHRY and CDR2 SYGVKD. As DNA, the CDR3 is TGTGCCAGCAGTGATCCCGGCGGCCTCGAGCAGTACTTC. It specifies CASSDPGGLEQYF.